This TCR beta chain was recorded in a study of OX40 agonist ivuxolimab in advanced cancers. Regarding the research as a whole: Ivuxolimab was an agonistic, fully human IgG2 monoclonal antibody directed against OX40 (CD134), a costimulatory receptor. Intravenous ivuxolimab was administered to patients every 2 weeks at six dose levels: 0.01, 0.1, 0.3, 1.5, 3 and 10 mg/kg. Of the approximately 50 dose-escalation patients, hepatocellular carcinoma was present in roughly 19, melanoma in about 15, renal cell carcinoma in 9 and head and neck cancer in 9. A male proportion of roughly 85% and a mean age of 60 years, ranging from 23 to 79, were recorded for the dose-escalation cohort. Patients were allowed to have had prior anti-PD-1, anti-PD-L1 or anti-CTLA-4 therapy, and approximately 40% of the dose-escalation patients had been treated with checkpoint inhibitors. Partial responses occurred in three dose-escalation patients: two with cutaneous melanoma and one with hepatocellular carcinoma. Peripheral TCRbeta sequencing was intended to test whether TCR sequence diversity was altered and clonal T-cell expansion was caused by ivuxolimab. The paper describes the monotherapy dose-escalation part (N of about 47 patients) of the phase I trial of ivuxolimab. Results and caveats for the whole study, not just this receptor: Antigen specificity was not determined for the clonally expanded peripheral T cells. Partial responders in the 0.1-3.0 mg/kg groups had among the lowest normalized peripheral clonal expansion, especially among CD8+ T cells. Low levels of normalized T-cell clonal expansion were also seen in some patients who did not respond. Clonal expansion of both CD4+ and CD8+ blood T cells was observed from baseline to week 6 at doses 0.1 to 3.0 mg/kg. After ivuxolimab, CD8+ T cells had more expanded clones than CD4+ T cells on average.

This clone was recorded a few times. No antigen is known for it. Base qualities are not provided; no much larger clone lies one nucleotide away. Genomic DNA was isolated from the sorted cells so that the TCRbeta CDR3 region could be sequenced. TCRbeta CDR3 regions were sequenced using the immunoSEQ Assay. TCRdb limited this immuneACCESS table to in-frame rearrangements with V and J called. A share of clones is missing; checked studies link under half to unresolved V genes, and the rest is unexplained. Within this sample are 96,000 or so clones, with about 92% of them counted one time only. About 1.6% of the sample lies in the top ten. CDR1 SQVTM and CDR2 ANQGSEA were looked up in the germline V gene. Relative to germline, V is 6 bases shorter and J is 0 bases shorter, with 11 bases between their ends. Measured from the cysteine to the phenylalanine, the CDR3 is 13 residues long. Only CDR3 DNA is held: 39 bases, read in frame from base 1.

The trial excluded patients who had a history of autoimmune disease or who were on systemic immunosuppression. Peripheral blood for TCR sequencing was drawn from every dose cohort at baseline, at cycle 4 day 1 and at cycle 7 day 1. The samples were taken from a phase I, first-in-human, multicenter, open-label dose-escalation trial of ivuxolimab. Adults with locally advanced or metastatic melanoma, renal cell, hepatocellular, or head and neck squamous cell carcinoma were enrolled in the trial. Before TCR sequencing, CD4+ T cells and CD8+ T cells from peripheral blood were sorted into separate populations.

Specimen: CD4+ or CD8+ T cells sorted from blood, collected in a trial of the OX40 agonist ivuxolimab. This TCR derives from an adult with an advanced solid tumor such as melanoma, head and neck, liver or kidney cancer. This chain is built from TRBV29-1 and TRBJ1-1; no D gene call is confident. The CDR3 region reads CSVSRVLNTEAFF. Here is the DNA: TGCAGCGTCTCCCGGGTCCTGAACACTGAAGCTTTCTTT.